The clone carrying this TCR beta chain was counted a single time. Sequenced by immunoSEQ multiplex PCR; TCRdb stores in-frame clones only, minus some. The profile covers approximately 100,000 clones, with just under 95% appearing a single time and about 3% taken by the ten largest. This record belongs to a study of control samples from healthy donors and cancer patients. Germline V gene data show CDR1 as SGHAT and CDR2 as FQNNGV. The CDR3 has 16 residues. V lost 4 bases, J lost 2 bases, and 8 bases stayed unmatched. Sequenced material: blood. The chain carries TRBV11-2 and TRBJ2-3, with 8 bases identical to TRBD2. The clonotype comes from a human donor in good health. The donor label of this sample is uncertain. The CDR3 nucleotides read TGTGCCAGCAGCTCGGACAGCGGGGGCTACACAGATACGCAGTATTTT. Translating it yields CASSSDSGGYTDTQYF.